This T cell receptor beta chain is drawn from a study of Ad26.COV2.S vaccination and SARS-CoV-2 variants. Study details: Ad26.COV2.S was injected intramuscularly once or twice, 56 days apart.

On this clone: Its specificity is not known.

Treatment noted: about 20 received Ad26.COV2.S at low or high dose, single or two shots; 5 received placebo; per-sample allocation not given. Vaccine and placebo recipients were sampled on day 63 after the first injection. Donation came from an adult in Boston who was aged 18-55 years. TCRdb's copy holds only in-frame clones and misses some; the assay was immunoSEQ multiplex PCR. The sample records about 440,000 clones, roughly 91% being singletons. The CDR3 consists of 11 residues. Germline CDR1 reads MDHEN; CDR2 reads SYDVKM. V lost 9 bases to trimming and J lost 4 bases; unmatched junction nucleotides: 1. Study outcomes and limitations: Once vaccination had occurred, spike-specific CD8+ and CD4+ T cell responses reportedly showed substantial breadth.

Sample: peripheral blood, taken in a trial of Ad26.COV2.S vaccine versus placebo. The receptor was derived from a person between 18 and 60 years old who received the Ad26.COV2.S COVID-19 vaccine or a placebo. The rearrangement joins TRBV28 to TRBJ2-7; TRBD2 matches at 9 bases. The CDR3 region has the DNA TGTGCCAGTGGACTAGCGTACGAGCAGTACTTC. It encodes CASGLAYEQYF.